The 10 T cell receptor beta chains below all came from one sample that was sequenced in a study of OX40 agonist ivuxolimab in advanced cancers. Receptor libraries were prepared by the immunoSEQ multiplex PCR assay. The immuneACCESS repertoire file appears here via TCRdb, limited to in-frame rearrangements. These files lack a portion of the clones; in checked studies, under half of the deficit traces to unresolved V genes, and the cause of the others is not known. The sample table shows just over 40,000 clones, and approximately 89% are seen once. Clones ranked in the top ten supply roughly 25% of the sample. Sequencing was performed on CD4+ or CD8+ T cells sorted from blood, taken in a trial of the OX40 agonist ivuxolimab. The receptors come from an adult with an advanced solid tumor such as melanoma, head and neck, liver or kidney cancer.

The chain carries TRBV28 and TRBJ2-5; 10 nucleotides line up with TRBD2. The V gene end was trimmed by 5 bases and the J gene end by 5 bases; junction bases not matched to a gene: 14. The CDR3 runs 17 residues. CDR1 MDHEN and CDR2 SYDVKM come from the germline V gene. The CDR3 nucleotides read TGTGCCAGCAGTCGTGGACTAGCGGTAAAAATCGGGGAGACCCAGTACTTC. Translating it yields CASSRGLAVKIGETQYF.

This clone occurred a few times. The V and J genes are TRBV9 and TRBJ2-5; D uncertain. Trimming took 1 base from V and 3 from J, leaving 7 bases between them. This CDR3 comprises 13 residues. Per the germline V gene, CDR1 is SGDLS and CDR2 is YYNGEE. The CDR3 DNA follows: TGTGCCAGCAGCGTACCCTGGGAAGAGACCCAGTACTTC. As protein: CASSVPWEETQYF.

The rearrangement uses TRBV11-1 and TRBJ2-7; perhaps TRBD2 as D (5 bases). This CDR3 contains 13 residues. Trimming took off 3 bases at V and 3 bases at J, with 9 bases between the two ends. Germline V CDR1 and CDR2: SGHAT, FQDESV (reference sequence). The CDR3 here is CASSLGGLYEQYF. The CDR3 nucleotides read TGTGCCAGCAGCTTGGGCGGGCTCTACGAGCAGTACTTC. The complete variable domain, with remaining parts taken from reference TRBV11-1 and TRBJ2-7, reads EAEVAQSPRYKITEKSQAVAFWCDPISGHATLYWYRQILGQGPELLVQFQDESVVDDSQLPKDRFSAERLKGVDSTLKIQPAELGDSAMYLCASSLGGLYEQYFGPGTRLTVT.

The chain employs TRBV6-1 and TRBJ2-7, with 9 nucleotides matching TRBD2. CDR1 and CDR2 (germline): MNHNS, SASEGT. The V segment lost 9 bases and the J segment 3 bases; nucleotides outside the gene matches: 9. The CDR3 consists of 14 residues. CDR3 loop: CASSIAGEIYEQYF. CDR3 DNA: TGTGCCAGTTCTATAGCGGGAGAGATCTACGAGCAGTACTTC.

The chain recombines TRBV9 with TRBJ2-2, with D unclear. CDR1 is SGDLS and CDR2 is YYNGEE in the germline V gene. This CDR3 comprises 13 residues. The germline V and J ends were trimmed by 3 bases and 6 bases, with 9 bases remaining between them. This CDR3 reads CASSAYKAGELFF. DNA of the CDR3: TGTGCCAGCAGCGCGTATAAAGCCGGGGAGCTGTTTTTT.

The chain combines TRBV27 with TRBJ1-2; the D gene is possibly TRBD1 (6 bases). The ends were cut back, 8 bases at V and 4 bases at J, with 11 bases in the middle. CDR1 is MNHEY and CDR2 is SMNVEV in the germline V gene (reference sequence). The CDR3 loop spans 12 amino acids. CDR3 DNA: TGTGCCAGCCTGGACAGAATCTATGGCTACACCTTC. Its translation is CASLDRIYGYTF.

This chain joins TRBV27 and TRBJ1-2; unclear D gene. This CDR3 comprises 15 residues. Germline CDR1 MNHEY, CDR2 SMNVEV (reference sequence). V was shortened by 0 bases and J by 2 bases, with 10 bases between the two germline ends. This CDR3 reads CASSLSFRTNYGYTF. The CDR3, as DNA: TGTGCCAGCAGTTTATCGTTCAGGACCAACTATGGCTACACCTTC.

The chain has TRBV7-3 and TRBJ1-1, with D possibly TRBD1 on 6 matching bases. CDR3 size: 16 residues. Trimming removed 5 bases at V and 4 bases at J, with 20 bases between. Germline V gives CDR1 SGHTA, CDR2 FQGTGA. The CDR3 region has the DNA TGTGCCAGCAGCACTGGTCAGGGGCCCTTGGGCACTGAAGCTTTCTTT. Amino acids: CASSTGQGPLGTEAFF. Full variable domain (missing parts from reference TRBV7-3 and TRBJ1-1): GAGVSQTPSNKVTEKGKYVELRCDPISGHTALYWYRQSLGQGPEFLIYFQGTGAADDSGLPNDRFFAVRPEGSVSTLKIQRTERGDSAVYLCASSTGQGPLGTEAFFGQGTRLTVV.

The chain has TRBV28 and TRBJ2-3; D is uncertain. Germline V gives CDR1 MDHEN, CDR2 SYDVKM. The CDR3 runs 18 residues. With 2 bases removed from V and 0 bases from J, the gap between germline ends came to 18 bases. CDR3 DNA sequence: TGTGCCAGCAGTTTAGGACCCTTGGGCACGACTAGCACAGATACGCAGTATTTT. Its protein product is CASSLGPLGTTSTDTQYF.

The chain recombines TRBV7-8 with TRBJ2-7; 8 bases fit TRBD1. The CDR3 has 16 amino acids. Trimming cost V 5 bases and J 2 bases; bases outside gene matches: 11. In germline, CDR1 is SGHVS, CDR2 FQNEAQ. CDR3 sequence reads: CASSKQGDEGTYEQYF. DNA for the CDR3: TGTGCCAGCAGCAAACAGGGGGATGAGGGAACCTACGAGCAGTACTTC.